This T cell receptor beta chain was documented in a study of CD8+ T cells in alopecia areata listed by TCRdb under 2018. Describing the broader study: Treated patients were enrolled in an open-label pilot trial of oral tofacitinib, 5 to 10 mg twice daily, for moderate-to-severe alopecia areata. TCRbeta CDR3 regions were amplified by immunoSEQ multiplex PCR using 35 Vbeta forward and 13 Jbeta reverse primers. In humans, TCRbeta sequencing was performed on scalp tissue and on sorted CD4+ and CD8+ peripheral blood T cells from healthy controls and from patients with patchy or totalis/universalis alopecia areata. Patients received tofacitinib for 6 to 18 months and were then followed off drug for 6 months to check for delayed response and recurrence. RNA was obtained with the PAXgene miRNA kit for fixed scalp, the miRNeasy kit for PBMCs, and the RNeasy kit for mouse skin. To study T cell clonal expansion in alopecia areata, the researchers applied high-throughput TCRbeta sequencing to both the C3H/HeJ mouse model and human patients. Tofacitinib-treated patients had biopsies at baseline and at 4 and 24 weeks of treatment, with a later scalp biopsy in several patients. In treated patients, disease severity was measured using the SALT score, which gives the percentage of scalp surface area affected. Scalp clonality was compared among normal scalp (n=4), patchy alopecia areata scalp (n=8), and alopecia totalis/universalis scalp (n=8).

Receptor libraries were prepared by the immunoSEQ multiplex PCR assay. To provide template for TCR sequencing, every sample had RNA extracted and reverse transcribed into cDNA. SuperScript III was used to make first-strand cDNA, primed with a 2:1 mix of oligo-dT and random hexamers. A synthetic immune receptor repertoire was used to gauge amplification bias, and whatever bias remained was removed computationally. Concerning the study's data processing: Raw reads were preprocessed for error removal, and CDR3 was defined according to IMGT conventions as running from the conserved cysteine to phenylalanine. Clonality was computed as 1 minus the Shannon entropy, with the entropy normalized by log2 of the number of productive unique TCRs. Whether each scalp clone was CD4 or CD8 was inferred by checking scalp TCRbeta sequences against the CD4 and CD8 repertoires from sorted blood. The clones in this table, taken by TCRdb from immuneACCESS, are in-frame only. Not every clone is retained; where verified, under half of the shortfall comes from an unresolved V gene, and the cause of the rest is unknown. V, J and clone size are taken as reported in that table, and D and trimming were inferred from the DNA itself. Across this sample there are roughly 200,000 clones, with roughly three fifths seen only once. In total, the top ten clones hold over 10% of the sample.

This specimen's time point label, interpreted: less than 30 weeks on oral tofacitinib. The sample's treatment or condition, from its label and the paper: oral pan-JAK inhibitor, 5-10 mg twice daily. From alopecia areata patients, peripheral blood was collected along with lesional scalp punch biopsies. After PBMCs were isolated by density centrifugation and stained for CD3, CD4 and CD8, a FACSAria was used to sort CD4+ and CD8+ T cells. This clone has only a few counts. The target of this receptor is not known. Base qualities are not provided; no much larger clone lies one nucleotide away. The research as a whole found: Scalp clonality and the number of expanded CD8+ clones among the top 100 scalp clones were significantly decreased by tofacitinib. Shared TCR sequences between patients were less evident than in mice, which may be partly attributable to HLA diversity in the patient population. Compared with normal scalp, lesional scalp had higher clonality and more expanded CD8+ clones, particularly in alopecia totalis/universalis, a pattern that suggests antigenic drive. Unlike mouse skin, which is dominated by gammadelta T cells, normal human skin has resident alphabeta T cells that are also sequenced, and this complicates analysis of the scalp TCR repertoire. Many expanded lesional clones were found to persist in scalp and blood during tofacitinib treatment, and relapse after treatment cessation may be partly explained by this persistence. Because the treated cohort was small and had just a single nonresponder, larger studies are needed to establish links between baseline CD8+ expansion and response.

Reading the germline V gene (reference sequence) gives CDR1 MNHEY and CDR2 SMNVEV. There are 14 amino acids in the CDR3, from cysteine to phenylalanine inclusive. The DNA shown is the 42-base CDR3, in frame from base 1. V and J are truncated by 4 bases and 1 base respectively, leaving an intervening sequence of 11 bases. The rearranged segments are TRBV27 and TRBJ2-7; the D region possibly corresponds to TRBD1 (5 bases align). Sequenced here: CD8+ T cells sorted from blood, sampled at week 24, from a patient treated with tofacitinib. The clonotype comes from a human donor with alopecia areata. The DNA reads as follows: TGTGCCAGCAGTTACGCGACAGATTCCTACGAGCAGTACTTC. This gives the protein CASSYATDSYEQYF.